The 4 T cell receptor beta chains given below trace back to one sample, sequenced in a study of blood T cell repertoires in COVID-19. This table comes from immunoSEQ multiplex PCR, and its TCRdb copy is limited to in-frame clones, with some not included. The sample contains about 240,000 clones, 84% of which appear only once. The specimen sequenced was peripheral blood. The receptors come from a man aged 45-65 years with acute or convalescent COVID-19.

This chain joins TRBV18 and TRBJ2-5; a weak D match, TRBD1 (6 bases). The CDR3 sequence is 14 residues long. CDR1 is KGHSH, CDR2 LQKENI, per germline. V shed 2 bases and J shed 4 bases, with 11 bases lying between them. CDR3 coding DNA: TGTGCCAGCTCACCAATTGGGGGCCGAGAGACCCAGTACTTC. This translates into CASSPIGGRETQYF.

The CDR3, as DNA: TGTGCCATCAGTTTACTAGCGGGGGCCTCCGCAGTGTATAGCACAGATACGCAGTATTTT. Translated: CAISLLAGASAVYSTDTQYF. The chain combines TRBV10-3 with TRBJ2-3; 11 bases are shared with TRBD2. Trimming at V came to 5 bases and at J to 0 bases, leaving 16 bases not matched to a gene. The CDR3 is made up of 20 amino acids. Germline CDR1 is ENHRY and CDR2 is SYGVKD.

The chain has TRBV9 and TRBJ2-5; TRBD2 is a possible D gene (6 bases). V was trimmed by 5 bases and J by 1 base, leaving 15 bases between them. There are 15 residues in the CDR3. CDR1 SGDLS and CDR2 YYNGEE come from the germline V gene. The CDR3 DNA sequence: TGTGCCAGCAGTGAGGACCCCGGGAGCCAAGAGACCCAGTACTTC. This translates into CASSEDPGSQETQYF.

The rearrangement links TRBV7-9 to TRBJ1-3; no clear D. Trimming left V 2 bases short and J 2 bases short, with 7 bases between. Germline CDR1 is SEHNR and CDR2 is FQNEAQ (reference sequence). This CDR3 has 14 residues. The CDR3 here is CASSLRQAGNTIYF. The DNA of the CDR3 is TGTGCCAGCAGCTTACGCCAGGCTGGAAACACCATATATTTT.